These 19 T cell receptor beta chains came from one sample sequenced in a study of T cell changes during pregnancy in multiple sclerosis. Some clones are missing from TCRdb's copy, which holds only in-frame ones; the method was immunoSEQ multiplex PCR. The sample has around 41,000 clones; around 90% are singletons. Here the sequenced sample was CD4+ T cells from peripheral blood mononuclear cells, taken in the third trimester of pregnancy. The receptors were sampled from a female donor in good health, enrolled as a control in a pregnancy study.

The V gene is TRBV19, the J gene TRBJ1-1, with D tentatively TRBD1 (5 bases). The V end lost 7 bases, the J end lost 3 bases, and 15 bases lay between the germline ends. Germline assignment: CDR1 LNHDA and CDR2 SQIVND (reference sequence). The CDR3 totals 14 residues. The CDR3 is CASINRWGDTEAFF. CDR3 coding DNA: TGTGCCAGTATCAATCGGTGGGGGGACACTGAAGCTTTCTTT.

The rearrangement links TRBV7-2 to TRBJ2-1; 16 bases match TRBD2. V shed 1 base, J shed 6 bases, and the junction held 6 bases outside the gene matches. In germline, CDR1 is SGHTA, CDR2 FQGNSA. The CDR3 extends over 18 amino acids. CDR3 in amino acids: CASSLVGTSGRALNEQFF. DNA of the CDR3: TGTGCCAGCAGCTTAGTGGGGACTAGCGGGAGGGCCCTCAATGAGCAGTTCTTC.

The chain carries TRBV2 and TRBJ2-1; 10 nucleotides align to TRBD2. The CDR3 spans 17 residues. Germline-derived CDR1 and CDR2 are SNHLY and FYNNEI. After removal of 6 bases from V and 7 bases from J, the junction contained 15 bases not matched to a gene. CDR3 loop: CASRRVILAGVRNEQFF. CDR3 sequence (DNA): TGTGCCAGCAGGCGAGTCATTCTAGCGGGAGTGCGTAATGAGCAGTTCTTC.

This rearrangement joins TRBV28 to TRBJ2-7; 8 nucleotides agree with TRBD2. V lost 7 bases and J lost 0; bases outside the gene matches: 8. CDR3 length: 15 residues. CDR1 MDHEN and CDR2 SYDVKM come from the germline V gene. CDR3 in amino acids: CASTSAGVSSYEQYF. The CDR3 DNA follows: TGTGCCAGCACCTCAGCGGGAGTTAGCTCCTACGAGCAGTACTTC.

The chain links TRBV27 to TRBJ1-4, with 10 bases fitting TRBD1. The CDR3 loop spans 15 amino acids. V gave up 5 bases and J gave up 6 bases; unmatched junction bases: 6. From germline, CDR1 is MNHEY and CDR2 SMNVEV (reference sequence). CDR3 residues: CASSPWTGGDEKLFF. In DNA form, the CDR3 reads TGTGCCAGCAGTCCCTGGACAGGGGGGGATGAAAAACTGTTTTTT.

The chain links TRBV2 to TRBJ2-2, with a possible D match to TRBD2 (6 bases). The germline V gene has CDR1 SNHLY and CDR2 FYNNEI. This CDR3 has 14 amino acids. V shed 6 bases and J shed 4 bases, with 12 bases lying between them. CDR3 region: CASSRDSVTGELFF. DNA of the CDR3: TGTGCCAGCAGCCGGGACTCCGTCACCGGGGAGCTGTTTTTT.

V gene TRBV5-6 combines with J gene TRBJ1-2, with 7 bases that match TRBD1. After removal of 2 bases from V and 5 bases from J, the junction contained 3 bases not matched to a gene. Per the germline V gene, CDR1 is SGHDT and CDR2 is YYEEEE. CDR3 size: 13 residues. The CDR3 DNA is TGTGCCAGCAGCTTCGGACAGGTATATGGCTACACCTTC. Protein sequence: CASSFGQVYGYTF.

This clone was counted a single time. The V and J genes are TRBV9 and TRBJ1-1, with D hard to call. The germline CDR1 and CDR2 sequences are SGDLS and YYNGEE. The CDR3 length is 16 residues. V was trimmed by 0 bases and J by 0 bases, leaving 12 bases between them. The CDR3 DNA sequence: TGTGCCAGCAGCGTAGGGAGCAGCTTAATGAACACTGAAGCTTTCTTT. It encodes CASSVGSSLMNTEAFF.

The chain links TRBV7-2 to TRBJ2-7; D gene uncertain. Between the trimmed V and J ends, which lost 2 bases and 5 bases, there was a span of 10 bases. Germline V gene lookup returns CDR1 SGHTA and CDR2 FQGNSA. The CDR3 runs to 13 residues. The CDR3 DNA sequence: TGTGCCAGCAGCTTAACCGTCCGGGACGAGCAGTACTTC. It yields the protein CASSLTVRDEQYF.

The V call is TRBV29-1, the J call TRBJ2-3, with D possibly TRBD2 on 5 matching bases. The CDR3 loop spans 12 amino acids. V gave up 7 bases and J gave up 4 bases, with 12 bases separating them. Germline CDR1 is SQVTM and CDR2 is ANQGSEA. The CDR3 DNA reads as TGCAGCGCCTATCTAGCATCAGATACGCAGTATTTT. Translated: CSAYLASDTQYF.

V is TRBV18 and J is TRBJ1-1; D uncertain. Germline CDR1 reads KGHSH; CDR2 reads LQKENI. V was pared by 3 bases and J by 0 bases, with 8 bases between. The CDR3 consists of 14 residues. The CDR3, as DNA: TGTGCCAGCTCACCTCGGGTGATGAACACTGAAGCTTTCTTT. Encoded protein: CASSPRVMNTEAFF.

The chain joins TRBV19 to TRBJ2-1; 9 bases agree with TRBD1. The V and J ends lost 3 bases and 9 bases, in that order; junction bases with no gene match: 9. Germline V CDR1 and CDR2: LNHDA, SQIVND (reference sequence). The CDR3 length is 15 residues. This CDR3 is CASSIRDRVLSEQFF. CDR3 DNA sequence: TGTGCCAGTAGTATCCGGGACAGGGTACTCAGTGAGCAGTTCTTC.

The V call is TRBV6-6, the J call TRBJ2-1; 11 positions match TRBD1. The ends lost 5 bases at V and 9 bases at J; junction bases unmatched: 12. This CDR3 spans 16 amino acids. Germline V gene lookup returns CDR1 MNHNY and CDR2 SVGAGI (reference sequence). CDR3 DNA sequence: TGTGCCAGCAGTATCACTATTCCCGGGACAGGGGGTGAGCAGTTCTTC. Its translation is CASSITIPGTGGEQFF.

This chain joins TRBV2 and TRBJ2-3; the D gene is possibly TRBD2 (6 bases). Germline V CDR1 and CDR2: SNHLY, FYNNEI. The CDR3 loop spans 14 amino acids. V lost 7 bases and J lost 0, with 11 bases in between. The CDR3 region is CASIGLSSTDTQYF. The CDR3 DNA reads TGTGCCAGCATCGGACTATCTAGCACAGATACGCAGTATTTT.

V gene TRBV19 combines with J gene TRBJ2-3; D possibly corresponds to TRBD2 (6 bases). Deletions cut 8 bases from V and 0 bases from J, with 15 bases between. The CDR3 consists of 15 residues. Germline V gives CDR1 LNHDA, CDR2 SQIVND (reference sequence). This CDR3 reads CASGGRSASTDTQYF. The CDR3 DNA reads TGTGCCAGTGGGGGGAGATCCGCTAGCACAGATACGCAGTATTTT.

This chain uses TRBV28 with TRBJ2-7; 7 nucleotides align to TRBD1. CDR1 is MDHEN and CDR2 is SYDVKM in the germline V gene. The CDR3 spans 15 residues. Germline trimming cut 1 base from V and 0 bases from J; bases unmatched to any gene: 3. The DNA for the CDR3 is TGTGCCAGCAGTTTATCAGGGGGTAGCTCCTACGAGCAGTACTTC. Protein: CASSLSGGSSYEQYF.

The chain has TRBV19 and TRBJ1-2, with D uncertain. The ends were cut back, 0 bases at V and 5 bases at J, with 4 bases in the middle. CDR1 LNHDA and CDR2 SQIVND come from the germline V gene (reference sequence). The CDR3 totals 12 residues. The CDR3 DNA is TGTGCCAGTAGTATAGACCTGTATGGCTACACCTTC. Translated: CASSIDLYGYTF.

In its sample, this clone was seen a few times. The chain couples TRBV2 to TRBJ2-2, with D possibly matching TRBD2 (7 bases). CDR3 length: 14 residues. The V gene's germline CDR1 is SNHLY and CDR2 FYNNEI. Trimming took 6 bases from V and 8 from J, leaving 16 bases between them. The CDR3 DNA is TGTGCCAGCAGAAGGGATGCGGGGGCAGGGGAGCTGTTTTTT. Protein: CASRRDAGAGELFF.

This clone is a singleton in its sample. This chain joins TRBV5-4 and TRBJ2-2; 8 bases map to TRBD1. CDR3 length: 16 amino acids. The V segment lost 1 base and the J segment 5 bases; nucleotides outside the gene matches: 7. Germline CDR1 SGHNT, CDR2 YYREEE (reference sequence). The CDR3 DNA reads TGTGCCAGCAGCTTGCGGACAGGGTTCCTGACCGGGGAGCTGTTTTTT. Its protein is CASSLRTGFLTGELFF.